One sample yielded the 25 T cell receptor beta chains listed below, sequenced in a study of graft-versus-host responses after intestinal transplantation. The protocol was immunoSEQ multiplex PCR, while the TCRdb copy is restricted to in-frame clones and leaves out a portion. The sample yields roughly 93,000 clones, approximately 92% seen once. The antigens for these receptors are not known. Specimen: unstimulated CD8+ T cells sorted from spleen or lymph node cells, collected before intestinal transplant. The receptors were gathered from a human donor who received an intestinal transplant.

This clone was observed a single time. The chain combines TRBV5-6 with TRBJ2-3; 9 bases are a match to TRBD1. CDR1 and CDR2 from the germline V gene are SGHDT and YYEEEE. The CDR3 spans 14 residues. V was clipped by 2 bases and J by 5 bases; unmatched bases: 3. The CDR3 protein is CASSFQTGGDTQYF. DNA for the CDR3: TGTGCCAGCAGCTTCCAGACAGGGGGAGATACGCAGTATTTT.

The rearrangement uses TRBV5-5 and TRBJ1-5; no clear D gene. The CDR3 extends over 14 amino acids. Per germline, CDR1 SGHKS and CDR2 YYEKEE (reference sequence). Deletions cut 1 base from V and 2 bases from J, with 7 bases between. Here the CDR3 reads CASSLYFGNQPQHF. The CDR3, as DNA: TGTGCCAGCAGCTTGTATTTTGGCAATCAGCCCCAGCATTTT.

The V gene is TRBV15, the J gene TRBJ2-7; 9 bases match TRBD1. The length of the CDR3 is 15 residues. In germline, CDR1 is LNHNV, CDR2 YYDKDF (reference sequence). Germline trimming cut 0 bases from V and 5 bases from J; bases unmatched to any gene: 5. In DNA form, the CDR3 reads TGTGCCACCAGCAGAGATTTGGGACAGGGCAACGAGCAGTACTTC. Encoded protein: CATSRDLGQGNEQYF.

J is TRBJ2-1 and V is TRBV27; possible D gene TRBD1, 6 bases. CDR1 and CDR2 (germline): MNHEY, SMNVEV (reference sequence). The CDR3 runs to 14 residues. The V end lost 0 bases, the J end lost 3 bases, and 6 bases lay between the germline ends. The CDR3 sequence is CASSLSTGYNEQFF. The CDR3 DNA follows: TGTGCCAGCAGTTTATCGACAGGCTACAATGAGCAGTTCTTC.

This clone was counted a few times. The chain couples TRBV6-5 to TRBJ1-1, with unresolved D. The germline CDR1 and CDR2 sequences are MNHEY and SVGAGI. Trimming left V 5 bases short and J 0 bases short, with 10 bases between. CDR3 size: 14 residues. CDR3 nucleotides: TGTGCCAGCAGTACTTTGAGATTGAACACTGAAGCTTTCTTT. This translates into CASSTLRLNTEAFF.

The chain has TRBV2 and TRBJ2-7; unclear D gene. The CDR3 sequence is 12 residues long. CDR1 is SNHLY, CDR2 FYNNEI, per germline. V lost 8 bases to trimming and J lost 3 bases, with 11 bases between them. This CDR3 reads CASFKTYYEQYF. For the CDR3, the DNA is TGTGCCAGCTTTAAAACCTACTACGAGCAGTACTTC.

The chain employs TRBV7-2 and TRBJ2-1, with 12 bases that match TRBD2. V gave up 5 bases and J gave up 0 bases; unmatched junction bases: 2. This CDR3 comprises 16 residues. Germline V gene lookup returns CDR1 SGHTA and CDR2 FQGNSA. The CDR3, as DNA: TGTGCCAGCAGCGTGGGACTAGCGGGCTCCTACAATGAGCAGTTCTTC. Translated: CASSVGLAGSYNEQFF.

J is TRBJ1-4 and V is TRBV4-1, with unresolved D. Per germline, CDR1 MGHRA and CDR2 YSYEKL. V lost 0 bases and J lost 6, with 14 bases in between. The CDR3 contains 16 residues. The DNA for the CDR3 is TGCGCCAGCAGCCAAGATCTGAGGGTTTTCGATGAAAAACTGTTTTTT. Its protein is CASSQDLRVFDEKLFF.

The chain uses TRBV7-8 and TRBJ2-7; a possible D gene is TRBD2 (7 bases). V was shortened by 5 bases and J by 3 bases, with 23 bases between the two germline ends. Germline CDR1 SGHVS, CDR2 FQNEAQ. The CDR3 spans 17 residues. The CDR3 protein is CASSTNPGEGRLYEQYF. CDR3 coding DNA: TGTGCCAGCAGCACCAACCCAGGGGAGGGGAGGCTCTACGAGCAGTACTTC.

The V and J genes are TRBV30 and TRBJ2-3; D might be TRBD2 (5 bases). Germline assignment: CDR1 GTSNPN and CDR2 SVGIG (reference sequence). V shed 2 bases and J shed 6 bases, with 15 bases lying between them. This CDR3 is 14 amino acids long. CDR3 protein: CAWSPAAPSDTQYF. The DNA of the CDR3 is TGTGCCTGGAGTCCAGCGGCCCCTTCCGATACGCAGTATTTT.

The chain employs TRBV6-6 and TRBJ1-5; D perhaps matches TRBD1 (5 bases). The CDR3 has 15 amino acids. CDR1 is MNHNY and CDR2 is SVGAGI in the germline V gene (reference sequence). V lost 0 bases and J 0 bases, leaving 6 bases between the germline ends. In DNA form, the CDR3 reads TGTGCCAGCAGTTACTCGACAGATAGCAATCAGCCCCAGCATTTT. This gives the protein CASSYSTDSNQPQHF.

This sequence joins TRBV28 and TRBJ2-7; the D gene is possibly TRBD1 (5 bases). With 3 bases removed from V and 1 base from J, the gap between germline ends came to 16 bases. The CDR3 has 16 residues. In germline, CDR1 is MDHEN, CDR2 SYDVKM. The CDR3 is CASSFLQRDRSYEQYF. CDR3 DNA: TGTGCCAGCAGTTTTCTTCAACGTGACAGATCCTACGAGCAGTACTTC.

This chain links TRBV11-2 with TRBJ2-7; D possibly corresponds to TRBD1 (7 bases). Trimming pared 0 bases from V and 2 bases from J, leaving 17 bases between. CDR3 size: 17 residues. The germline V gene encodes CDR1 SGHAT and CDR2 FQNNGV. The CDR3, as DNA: TGTGCCAGCAGCTTAGATCAGGGCAGGGGGGTCACCTACGAGCAGTACTTC. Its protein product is CASSLDQGRGVTYEQYF.

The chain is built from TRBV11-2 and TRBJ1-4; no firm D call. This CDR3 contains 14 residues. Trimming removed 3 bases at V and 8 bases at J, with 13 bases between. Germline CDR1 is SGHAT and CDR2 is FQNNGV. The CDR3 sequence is CASSFDMLREKLFF. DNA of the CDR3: TGTGCCAGCAGCTTCGACATGTTACGAGAAAAACTGTTTTTT.

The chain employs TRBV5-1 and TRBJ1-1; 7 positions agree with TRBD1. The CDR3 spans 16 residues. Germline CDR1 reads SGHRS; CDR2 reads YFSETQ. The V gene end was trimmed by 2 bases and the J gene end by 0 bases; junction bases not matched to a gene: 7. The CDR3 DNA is TGCGCCAGCAGCTTAGGGACAGATTATATGAACACTGAAGCTTTCTTT. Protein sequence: CASSLGTDYMNTEAFF.

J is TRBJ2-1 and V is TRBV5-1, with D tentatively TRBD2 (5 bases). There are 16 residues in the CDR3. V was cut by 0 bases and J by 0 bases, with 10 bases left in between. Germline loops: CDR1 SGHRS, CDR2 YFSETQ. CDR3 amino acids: CASSLDVGSSYNEQFF. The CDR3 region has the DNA TGCGCCAGCAGCTTGGACGTAGGGAGCTCCTACAATGAGCAGTTCTTC.

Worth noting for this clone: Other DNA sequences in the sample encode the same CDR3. CDR3 in DNA: TGTGCCAGCAGCTCCGGGACAGGAACCTACGAGCAGTACTTC. Translation gives CASSSGTGTYEQYF. The gene calls are TRBV7-6 and TRBJ2-7; 8 bases line up with TRBD1. The CDR3 sequence is 14 residues long. Germline V gene lookup returns CDR1 SGHVS and CDR2 FNYEAQ. Germline trimming cut 4 bases from V and 2 bases from J; bases unmatched to any gene: 4.

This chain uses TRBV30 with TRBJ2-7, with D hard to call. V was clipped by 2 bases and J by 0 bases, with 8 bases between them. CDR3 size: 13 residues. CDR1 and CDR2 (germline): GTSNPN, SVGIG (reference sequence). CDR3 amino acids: CAWSFMASYEQYF. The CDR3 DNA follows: TGTGCCTGGAGTTTTATGGCCTCCTACGAGCAGTACTTC.

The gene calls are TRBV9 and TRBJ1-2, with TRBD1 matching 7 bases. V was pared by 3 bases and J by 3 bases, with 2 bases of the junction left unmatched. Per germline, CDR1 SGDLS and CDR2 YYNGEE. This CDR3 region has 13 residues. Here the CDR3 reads CASSAGQYYGYTF. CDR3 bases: TGTGCCAGCAGCGCGGGACAGTACTATGGCTACACCTTC.

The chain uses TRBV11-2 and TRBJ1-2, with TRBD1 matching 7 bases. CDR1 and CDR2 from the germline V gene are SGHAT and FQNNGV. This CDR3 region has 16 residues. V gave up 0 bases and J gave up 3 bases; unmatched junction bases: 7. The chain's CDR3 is CASSLDALTGHYGYTF. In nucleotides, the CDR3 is TGTGCCAGCAGCTTAGATGCCCTGACAGGGCACTATGGCTACACCTTC.

The CDR3 coding sequence is TGTGCCAGCAGCCCTATCGGACAGAGCCCTGAAGCTTTCTTT. Translated: CASSPIGQSPEAFF. The chain recombines TRBV7-9 with TRBJ1-1; D possibly corresponds to TRBD1 (6 bases). CDR1 SEHNR and CDR2 FQNEAQ come from the germline V gene (reference sequence). This CDR3 spans 14 amino acids. V lost 5 bases, J lost 6 bases, and 16 bases lay in between.

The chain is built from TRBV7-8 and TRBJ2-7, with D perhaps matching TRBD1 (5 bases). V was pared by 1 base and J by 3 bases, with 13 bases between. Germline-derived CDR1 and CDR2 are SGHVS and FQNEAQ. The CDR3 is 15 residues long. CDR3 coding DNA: TGTGCCAGCAGCTTAGGGCAGGGTAATTTCTACGAGCAGTACTTC. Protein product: CASSLGQGNFYEQYF.

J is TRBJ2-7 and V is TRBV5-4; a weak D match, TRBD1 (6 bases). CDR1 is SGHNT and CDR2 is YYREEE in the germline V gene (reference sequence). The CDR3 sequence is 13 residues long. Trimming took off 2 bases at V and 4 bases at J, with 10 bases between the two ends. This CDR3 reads CASSFRGGYEQYF. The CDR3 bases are TGTGCCAGCAGCTTTAGAGGGGGTTACGAGCAGTACTTC.

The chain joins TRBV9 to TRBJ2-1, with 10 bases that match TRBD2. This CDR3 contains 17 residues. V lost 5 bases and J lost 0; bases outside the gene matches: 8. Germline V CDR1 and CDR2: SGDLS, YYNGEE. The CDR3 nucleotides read TGTGCCAGCAGTCCCATAGCGGGAGGCGACTCCTACAATGAGCAGTTCTTC. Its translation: CASSPIAGGDSYNEQFF.

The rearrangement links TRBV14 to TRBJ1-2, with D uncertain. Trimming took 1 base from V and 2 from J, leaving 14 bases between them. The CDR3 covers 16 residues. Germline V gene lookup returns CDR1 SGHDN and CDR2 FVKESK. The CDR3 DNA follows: TGTGCCAGCAGCCAAGTATTTTCTGGAGGGAACTATGGCTACACCTTC. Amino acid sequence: CASSQVFSGGNYGYTF.